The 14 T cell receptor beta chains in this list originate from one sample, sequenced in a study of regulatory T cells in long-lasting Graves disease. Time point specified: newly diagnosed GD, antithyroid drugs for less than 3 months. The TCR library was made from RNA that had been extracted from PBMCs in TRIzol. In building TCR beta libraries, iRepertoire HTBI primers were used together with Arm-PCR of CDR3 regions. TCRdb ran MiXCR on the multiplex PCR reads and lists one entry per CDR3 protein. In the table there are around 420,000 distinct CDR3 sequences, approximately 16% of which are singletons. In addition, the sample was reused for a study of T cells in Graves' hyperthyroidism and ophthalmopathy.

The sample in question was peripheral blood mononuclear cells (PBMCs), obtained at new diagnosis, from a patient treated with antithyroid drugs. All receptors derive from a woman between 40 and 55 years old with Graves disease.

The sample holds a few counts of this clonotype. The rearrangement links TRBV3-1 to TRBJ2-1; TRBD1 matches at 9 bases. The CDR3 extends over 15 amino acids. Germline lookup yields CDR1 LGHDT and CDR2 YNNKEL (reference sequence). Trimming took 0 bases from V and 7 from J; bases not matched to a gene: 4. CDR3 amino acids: CASSQEQGARNEQFF. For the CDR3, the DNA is TGTGCCAGCAGCCAAGAACAGGGGGCAAGGAATGAGCAGTTCTTC.

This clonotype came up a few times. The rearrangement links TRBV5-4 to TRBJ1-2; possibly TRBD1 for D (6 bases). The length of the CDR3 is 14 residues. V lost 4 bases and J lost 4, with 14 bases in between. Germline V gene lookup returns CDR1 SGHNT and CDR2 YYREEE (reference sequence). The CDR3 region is CASSPPGHSYGYTF. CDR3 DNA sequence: TGTGCCAGCAGCCCCCCGGGACATAGCTATGGCTACACCTTC.

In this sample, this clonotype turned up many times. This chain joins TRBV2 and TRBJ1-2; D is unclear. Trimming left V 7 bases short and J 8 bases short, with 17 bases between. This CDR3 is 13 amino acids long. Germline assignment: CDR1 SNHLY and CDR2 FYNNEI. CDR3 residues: CASNQLTSVGYTF. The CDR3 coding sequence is TGTGCCAGCAACCAACTGACATCGGTGGGCTACACCTTC. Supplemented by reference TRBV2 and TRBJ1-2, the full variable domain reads EPEVTQTPSHQVTQMGQEVILRCVPISNHLYFYWYRQILGQKVEFLVSFYNNEISEKSEIFDDQFSVERPDGSNFTLKIRSTKLEDSAMYFCASNQLTSVGYTFGSGTRLTVV.

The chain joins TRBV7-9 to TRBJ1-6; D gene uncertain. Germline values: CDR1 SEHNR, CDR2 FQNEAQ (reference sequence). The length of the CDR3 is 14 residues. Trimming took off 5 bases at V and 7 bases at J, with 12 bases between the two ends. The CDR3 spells CASSVVDWNSPLHF. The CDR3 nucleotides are TGTGCCAGCAGCGTGGTGGACTGGAATTCACCCCTCCACTTT.

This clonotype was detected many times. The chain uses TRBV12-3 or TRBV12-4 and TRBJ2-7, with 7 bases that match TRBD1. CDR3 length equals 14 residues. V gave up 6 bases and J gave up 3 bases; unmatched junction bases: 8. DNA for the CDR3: TGTGCCAGCAGCTCCAGAGGGGGCGGCTACGAGCAGTACTTC. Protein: CASSSRGGGYEQYF.

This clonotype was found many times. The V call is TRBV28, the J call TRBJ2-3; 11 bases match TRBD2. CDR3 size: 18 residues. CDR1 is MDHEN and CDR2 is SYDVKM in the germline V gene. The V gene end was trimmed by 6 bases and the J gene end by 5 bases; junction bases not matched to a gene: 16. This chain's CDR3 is CASRTLAGERLGQDTQYF. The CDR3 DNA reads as TGTGCCAGCAGGACACTAGCGGGAGAGCGGCTAGGGCAAGATACGCAGTATTTT.

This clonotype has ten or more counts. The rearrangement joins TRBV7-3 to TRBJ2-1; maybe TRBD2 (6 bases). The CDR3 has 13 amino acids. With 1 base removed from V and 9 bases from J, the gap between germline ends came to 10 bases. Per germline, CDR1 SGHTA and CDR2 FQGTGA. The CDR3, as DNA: TGTGCCAGCAGCTTAATGGGGGGAGCTGAGCAGTTCTTC. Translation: CASSLMGGAEQFF. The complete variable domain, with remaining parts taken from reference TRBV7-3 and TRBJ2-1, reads GAGVSQTPSNKVTEKGKYVELRCDPISGHTALYWYRQSLGQGPEFLIYFQGTGAADDSGLPNDRFFAVRPEGSVSTLKIQRTERGDSAVYLCASSLMGGAEQFFGPGTRLTVL.

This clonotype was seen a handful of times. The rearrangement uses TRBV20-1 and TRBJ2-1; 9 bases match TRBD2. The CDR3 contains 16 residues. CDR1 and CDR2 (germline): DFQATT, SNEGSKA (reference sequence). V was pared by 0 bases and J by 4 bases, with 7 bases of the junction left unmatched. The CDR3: CSARDQGTSRYNEQFF. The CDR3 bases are TGCAGTGCTAGAGACCAAGGGACTAGCAGATACAATGAGCAGTTCTTC.

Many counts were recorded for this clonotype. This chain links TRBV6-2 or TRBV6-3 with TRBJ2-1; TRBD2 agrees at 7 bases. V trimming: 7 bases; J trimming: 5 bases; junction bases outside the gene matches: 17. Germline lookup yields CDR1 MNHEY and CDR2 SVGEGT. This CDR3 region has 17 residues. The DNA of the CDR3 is TGTGCCAGCACCCCCGGGTCCTCCGGCGGGAGAGACAATGAGCAGTTCTTC. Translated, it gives CASTPGSSGGRDNEQFF.

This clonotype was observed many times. The DNA for the CDR3 is TGCAGCGTTACCGCTCGGGGCAGGAGCACAGATACGCAGTATTTT. This encodes CSVTARGRSTDTQYF. The V and J genes are TRBV29-1 and TRBJ2-3, with D tentatively TRBD1 or TRBD2 (5 bases each). Trimming pared 5 bases from V and 0 bases from J, leaving 15 bases between. Germline CDR1 SQVTM, CDR2 ANQGSEA. The CDR3 covers 15 residues.

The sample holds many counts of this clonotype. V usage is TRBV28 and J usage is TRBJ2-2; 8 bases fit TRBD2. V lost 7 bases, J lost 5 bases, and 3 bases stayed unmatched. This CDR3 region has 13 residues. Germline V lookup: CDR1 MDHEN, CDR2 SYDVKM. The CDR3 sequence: CASTLAGTGELFF. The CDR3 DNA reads TGTGCCAGCACATTAGCGGGAACCGGGGAGCTGTTTTTT.

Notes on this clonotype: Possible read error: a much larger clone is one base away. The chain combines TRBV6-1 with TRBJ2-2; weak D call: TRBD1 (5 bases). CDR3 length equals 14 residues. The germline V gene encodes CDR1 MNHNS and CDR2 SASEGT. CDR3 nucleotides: TGTGCCTGCAGGGCCAGCGCCAACAGGGGGGAGCTGTTTTTT. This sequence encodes CACRASANRGELFF.

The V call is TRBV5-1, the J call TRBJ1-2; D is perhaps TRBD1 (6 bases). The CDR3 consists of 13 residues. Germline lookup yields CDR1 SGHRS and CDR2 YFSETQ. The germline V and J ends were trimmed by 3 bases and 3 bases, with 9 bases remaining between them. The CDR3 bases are TGCGCCAGCAGCTCCGCAGGGGACTATGGCTACACCTTC. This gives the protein CASSSAGDYGYTF.

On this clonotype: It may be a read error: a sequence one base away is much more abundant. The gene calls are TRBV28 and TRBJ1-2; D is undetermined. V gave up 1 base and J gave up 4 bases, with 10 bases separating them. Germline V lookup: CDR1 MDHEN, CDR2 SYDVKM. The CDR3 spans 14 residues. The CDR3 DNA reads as TGTGCCAGCAGTTTATTGGACCCTCTCTATGGCTACACCTTC. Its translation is CASSLLDPLYGYTF.